A single sample is the source of the 17 T cell receptor beta chains below, sequenced in a study of OX40 agonist ivuxolimab in advanced cancers. Generated by immunoSEQ multiplex PCR, the TCRdb table keeps only in-frame clones and is missing some. The sample contains about 82,000 clones, approximately 87% of which appear only once. The sample consisted of CD4+ or CD8+ T cells sorted from blood, taken in a trial of the OX40 agonist ivuxolimab. These receptors were collected from an adult with an advanced solid tumor such as melanoma, head and neck, liver or kidney cancer.

CDR3 coding DNA: TGTGCCAGCAGCCGAGGGTATGAAGCTTTCTTT. Protein sequence: CASSRGYEAFF. This chain links TRBV6-6 with TRBJ1-1; D is undetermined. V was clipped by 6 bases and J by 7 bases, with 9 bases between them. Germline V gene data show CDR1 as MNHNY and CDR2 as SVGAGI (reference sequence). This CDR3 comprises 11 residues.

The chain recombines TRBV7-6 with TRBJ2-1, with 11 bases aligning to TRBD2. Looked up from germline, CDR1 is SGHVS and CDR2 is FNYEAQ. The CDR3 covers 16 residues. Trimming cost V 5 bases and J 6 bases; bases outside gene matches: 9. This chain's CDR3 is CASSPTIAGGVNEQFF. The CDR3 coding sequence is TGTGCCAGCAGCCCTACCATAGCGGGGGGGGTCAATGAGCAGTTCTTC.

J is TRBJ2-7 and V is TRBV11-2; D is uncertain. Germline CDR1 reads SGHAT; CDR2 reads FQNNGV. V was shortened by 5 bases and J by 3 bases, with 17 bases between the two germline ends. The CDR3 is 15 residues long. The CDR3 loop reads CASSPSQVALYEQYF. The CDR3 nucleotides are TGTGCCAGCAGCCCTTCCCAGGTGGCTCTCTACGAGCAGTACTTC. The whole variable domain, filled in from reference TRBV11-2 and TRBJ2-7, reads EAGVAQSPRYKIIEKRQSVAFWCNPISGHATLYWYQQILGQGPKLLIQFQNNGVVDDSQLPKDRFSAERLKGVDSTLKIQPAKLEDSAVYLCASSPSQVALYEQYFGPGTRLTVT.

This chain connects TRBV5-1 to TRBJ2-1, with 16 bases matching TRBD2. This CDR3 region has 21 residues. V shed 0 bases, J shed 0 bases, and the junction held 9 bases outside the gene matches. Germline CDR1 is SGHRS and CDR2 is YFSETQ. The CDR3, as DNA: TGCGCCAGCAGCTTGGCCGGCGGGACTAGCGGGGGGGCCCGCTCCTACAATGAGCAGTTCTTC. Translating it yields CASSLAGGTSGGARSYNEQFF.

There are a few counts of this clone. The genes are TRBV6-5 and TRBJ1-2; 8 bases align to TRBD1. The CDR3 extends over 15 amino acids. The germline V gene has CDR1 MNHEY and CDR2 SVGAGI. V shed 10 bases, J shed 0 bases, and the junction held 10 bases outside the gene matches. The CDR3 region is CAIGQGEATNYGYTF. Here the CDR3 DNA reads TGTGCCATTGGACAGGGCGAAGCCACTAACTATGGCTACACCTTC.

The chain links TRBV7-2 to TRBJ2-3; TRBD1 might be the D (5 bases). The CDR3 is 12 amino acids. CDR1 SGHTA and CDR2 FQGNSA come from the germline V gene. Trimming removed 1 base at V and 10 bases at J, with 9 bases between. CDR3 in DNA: TGTGCCAGCAGCTTAGAAACAGGCCCGCAGTATTTT. This encodes CASSLETGPQYF.

The rearrangement links TRBV7-6 to TRBJ2-5, with D possibly TRBD2 on 7 matching bases. Trimming removed 7 bases at V and 3 bases at J, with 18 bases between. The CDR3 extends over 15 amino acids. CDR1 is SGHVS and CDR2 is FNYEAQ in the germline V gene. CDR3 in DNA: TGTGCCAGCACCCCTATGGGGGCGGGGGAAGAGACCCAGTACTTC. Translated, it gives CASTPMGAGEETQYF.

The sample holds one count of this clone. The V gene is TRBV30, the J gene TRBJ2-5; TRBD2 aligns across 12 bases. CDR1 GTSNPN and CDR2 SVGIG come from the germline V gene (reference sequence). Unmatched junction bases numbered 9, after V lost 0 bases and J lost 13 bases. The CDR3 is 14 amino acids. CDR3 protein: CAWSVQLAGGLLYF. In DNA, the CDR3 is TGTGCCTGGAGTGTTCAACTAGCGGGGGGCCTTCTGTACTTC.

This clone was detected only once. V gene TRBV19 combines with J gene TRBJ1-5; possibly TRBD1 for D (5 bases). V lost 5 bases to trimming and J lost 6 bases, with 14 bases between them. This CDR3 spans 14 amino acids. Germline assignment: CDR1 LNHDA and CDR2 SQIVND (reference sequence). The CDR3 bases are TGTGCCAGTAGTCTCGGAGGGGAGGGTCAGCCCCAGCATTTT. It codes for CASSLGGEGQPQHF.

V is TRBV2 and J is TRBJ2-3; 10 bases align to TRBD2. The CDR3 consists of 16 residues. Germline values: CDR1 SNHLY, CDR2 FYNNEI. Unmatched junction bases numbered 7, after V lost 3 bases and J lost 4 bases. The CDR3: CASSDGRAGGPDTQYF. The DNA of the CDR3 is TGTGCCAGCAGTGACGGTCGAGCGGGGGGGCCAGATACGCAGTATTTT.

This chain joins TRBV7-2 and TRBJ2-7; weak D call: TRBD2 (5 bases). The V end was cut by 5 bases, the J end by 1 base, with 12 bases between. This CDR3 comprises 14 residues. Germline values: CDR1 SGHTA, CDR2 FQGNSA. CDR3 in amino acids: CASSPRLASYEQYF. CDR3 in DNA: TGTGCCAGCAGCCCACGCCTAGCTTCCTACGAGCAGTACTTC. Full variable domain (remainder filled in from reference TRBV7-2 and TRBJ2-7): GAGVSQSPSNKVTEKGKDVELRCDPISGHTALYWYRQSLGQGLEFLIYFQGNSAPDKSGLPSDRFSAERTGGSVSTLTIQRTQQEDSAVYLCASSPRLASYEQYFGPGTRLTVT.

This clone was found a few times. The chain couples TRBV19 to TRBJ1-2; D call uncertain. With 3 bases removed from V and 8 bases from J, the gap between germline ends came to 7 bases. In germline, CDR1 is LNHDA, CDR2 SQIVND (reference sequence). The CDR3 length is 11 residues. This chain's CDR3 is CASSMVKGYTF. The DNA for the CDR3 is TGTGCCAGTAGTATGGTAAAGGGCTACACCTTC.

The chain recombines TRBV4-1 with TRBJ2-2; D is perhaps TRBD2 (6 bases). The V and J ends lost 1 base and 8 bases respectively, with 14 bases between them. The CDR3 length is 15 residues. Looked up from germline, CDR1 is MGHRA and CDR2 is YSYEKL. CDR3 DNA sequence: TGCGCCAGCAGCCAAGTGCGGGGCCGGGATGGGGAGCTGTTTTTT. It is translated as CASSQVRGRDGELFF.

This clone occurred once. This chain uses TRBV13 with TRBJ2-2; 14 positions agree with TRBD2. Germline V gene data show CDR1 as PRHDT and CDR2 as FYEKMQ (reference sequence). The CDR3 sequence is 17 residues long. Trimming took 5 bases from V and 6 from J; bases not matched to a gene: 8. This CDR3 is CASSPREGLAGAGELFF. In DNA form, the CDR3 reads TGTGCCAGCAGCCCACGGGAGGGACTAGCGGGGGCCGGGGAGCTGTTTTTT.

The V and J genes are TRBV11-2 and TRBJ2-1; D is undetermined. Germline CDR1 reads SGHAT; CDR2 reads FQNNGV. This CDR3 region has 14 residues. V lost 3 bases and J 7 bases, leaving 13 bases between the germline ends. CDR3 loop: CASSLIGEGNEQFF. The CDR3 nucleotides read TGTGCCAGCAGCTTGATAGGCGAAGGGAATGAGCAGTTCTTC.

In this sample, this clone turned up a few times. The J gene is TRBJ1-5, the V gene TRBV7-2, with TRBD1 as a possible D gene (5 bases). The CDR3 is 15 amino acids. Trimming cost V 5 bases and J 5 bases, with 16 bases left between them. In germline, CDR1 is SGHTA, CDR2 FQGNSA. Here the CDR3 DNA reads TGTGCCAGCAGCCTTGGAGCAGGGAGGCATCAGCCCCAGCATTTT. Its protein product is CASSLGAGRHQPQHF.

V and J are TRBV11-1 and TRBJ2-1; unclear D gene. V lost 4 bases, J lost 7 bases, and 14 bases lay in between. Germline assignment: CDR1 SGHAT and CDR2 FQDESV (reference sequence). The CDR3 extends over 14 amino acids. CDR3 region: CASSSEALSNEQFF. CDR3 sequence (DNA): TGTGCCAGCAGCTCTGAGGCGCTTTCTAATGAGCAGTTCTTC.